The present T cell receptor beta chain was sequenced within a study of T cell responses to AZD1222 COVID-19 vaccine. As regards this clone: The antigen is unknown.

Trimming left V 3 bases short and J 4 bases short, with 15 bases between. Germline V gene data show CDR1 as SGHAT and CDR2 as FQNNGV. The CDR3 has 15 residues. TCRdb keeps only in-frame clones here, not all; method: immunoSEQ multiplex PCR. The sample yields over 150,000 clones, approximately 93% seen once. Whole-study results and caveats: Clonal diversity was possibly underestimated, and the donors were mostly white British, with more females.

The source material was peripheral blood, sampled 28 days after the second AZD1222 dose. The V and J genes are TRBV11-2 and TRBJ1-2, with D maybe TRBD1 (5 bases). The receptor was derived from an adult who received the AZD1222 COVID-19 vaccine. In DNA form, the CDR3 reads TGTGCCAGCAGCTTCACGGGGGATCGAGGCTATGGCTACACCTTC. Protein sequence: CASSFTGDRGYGYTF. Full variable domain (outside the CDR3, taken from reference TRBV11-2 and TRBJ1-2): EAGVAQSPRYKIIEKRQSVAFWCNPISGHATLYWYQQILGQGPKLLIQFQNNGVVDDSQLPKDRFSAERLKGVDSTLKIQPAKLEDSAVYLCASSFTGDRGYGYTFGSGTRLTVV.